Detailed here is one TCR beta chain. Antigen specificity is unknown. These data come from a study of T cell responses to AZD1222 COVID-19 vaccine. CDR3 size: 15 residues. Germline V CDR1 and CDR2: MNHEY, SVGAGI. Trimming removed 5 bases at V and 5 bases at J, with 17 bases between. Findings of the study overall: Of the AZD1222 recipients, only 5 or 6 were seropositive at baseline.

Method: immunoSEQ multiplex PCR; TCRdb's copy keeps in-frame clones and lacks some. The profile shows roughly 150,000 clones, about 83% of them singletons. V usage is TRBV6-5 and J usage is TRBJ2-3; D is perhaps TRBD2 (5 bases). This TCR came from an adult who received the AZD1222 COVID-19 vaccine. This material consisted of peripheral blood, taken 28 days after the second AZD1222 dose. DNA of the CDR3: TGTGCCAGCAGTCCCCGCGGGCCAAAGGGAGATACGCAGTATTTT. It codes for CASSPRGPKGDTQYF.